This T cell receptor (beta chain) is from a study of blood T cell repertoires in COVID-19. Study background: Acute and convalescent COVID-19 specimens originated in the United States, Italy and Spain. PBMCs, B-cell-depleted T cells, or T cells provided the cDNA or gDNA that made up the material.

Libraries were prepared by immunoSEQ multiplex PCR; TCRdb keeps only in-frame clonotypes and omits some of them. The sample carries tens of thousands of clones, 85% to 95% recorded once. Germline lookup yields CDR1 SGHRS and CDR2 YFSETQ. The CDR3 runs to 15 residues. Between the trimmed V and J ends, which lost 3 bases and 2 bases, there was a span of 14 bases. During active infection, Seattle patients enrolled and were then monitored through disease. The clonotype comes from a man over 45 with COVID-19, enrolled during active disease. Specimen: peripheral blood. The chain couples TRBV5-1 to TRBJ1-2; tentatively, D is TRBD1 (6 bases). The CDR3 reads CASSWGPGANYGYTF. In nucleotides, the CDR3 is TGCGCCAGCAGCTGGGGGCCAGGGGCCAACTATGGCTACACCTTC.